These 30 T cell receptor beta chains originate from one sample sequenced in a study of CD8 T cells in Susac syndrome. With random hexamers, reverse transcription was performed on roughly 0.5 to 1 ug of RNA. One entry per CDR3 protein results from TCRdb running MiXCR on the immunoSEQ multiplex PCR reads. Of 330,000 or so distinct CDR3 sequences in the sample, roughly 85% were seen once. Material: CD8+ T cells from PBMCs. All receptors derive from a human donor with multiple sclerosis.

This clonotype is a singleton in its sample. The chain links TRBV4-1 to TRBJ2-1; TRBD2 matches 11 bases. Germline lookup yields CDR1 MGHRA and CDR2 YSYEKL. J lost 8 bases, V lost 4 bases, and 10 bases had no gene match. The CDR3 contains 16 residues. The CDR3, as DNA: TGCGCCAGCAGCCTAGGGACTAGCGGTAGGGGGGATGAGCAGTTCTTC. Residues: CASSLGTSGRGDEQFF.

The chain uses TRBV20-1 and TRBJ2-7, with D maybe TRBD1 (6 bases). CDR1 is DFQATT and CDR2 is SNEGSKA in the germline V gene (reference sequence). The CDR3 contains 16 residues. Between the trimmed V and J ends, which lost 0 bases and 2 bases, there was a span of 17 bases. CDR3 sequence (DNA): TGCAGTGCTAGAGATCAGGGGAGAGGGAACACCTACGAGCAGTACTTC. It is translated as CSARDQGRGNTYEQYF.

The chain combines TRBV7-9 with TRBJ2-7; either TRBD1 or TRBD2 may fit D (6 bases each). The V end was cut by 2 bases, the J end by 5 bases, with 16 bases between. The CDR3 is 15 residues long. CDR1 and CDR2 from the germline V gene are SEHNR and FQNEAQ (reference sequence). CDR3 residues: CASSLSGGLRNEQYF. For the CDR3, the DNA is TGTGCCAGCAGCTTATCCGGGGGCCTGAGGAACGAGCAGTACTTC.

The chain joins TRBV7-9 to TRBJ2-3; 9 bases are shared with TRBD2. Trimming cost V 6 bases and J 2 bases; bases outside gene matches: 3. The CDR3 is 14 residues long. Per germline, CDR1 SEHNR and CDR2 FQNEAQ (reference sequence). As DNA, the CDR3 is TGTGCCAGCAGAATAGCGGGGGTCACAGATACGCAGTATTTT. It specifies CASRIAGVTDTQYF.

This clonotype was seen only once. The J gene is TRBJ2-7, the V gene TRBV2, with D perhaps TRBD1 (6 bases). V lost 11 bases and J lost 3, with 14 bases in between. The germline V gene encodes CDR1 SNHLY and CDR2 FYNNEI. The CDR3 has 12 amino acids. This CDR3 is CALRDIFYEQYF. DNA for the CDR3: TGTGCCCTTCGGGACATCTTCTACGAGCAGTACTTC.

V usage is TRBV30 and J usage is TRBJ1-4; D gene uncertain. The CDR3 runs to 15 residues. Germline assignment: CDR1 GTSNPN and CDR2 SVGIG (reference sequence). With 1 base removed from V and 0 bases from J, the gap between germline ends came to 9 bases. CDR3 coding DNA: TGTGCCTGGAGTGGCCTGATTGCAACTAATGAAAAACTGTTTTTT. Amino acids: CAWSGLIATNEKLFF.

The chain is built from TRBV19 and TRBJ2-2; 7 bases are shared with TRBD1. Trimming took 0 bases from V and 0 from J; bases not matched to a gene: 4. The CDR3 has 17 amino acids. Germline V lookup: CDR1 LNHDA, CDR2 SQIVND (reference sequence). The CDR3 sequence is CASSIDLGGPNTGELFF. CDR3 nucleotides: TGTGCCAGTAGTATAGACCTAGGGGGCCCGAACACCGGGGAGCTGTTTTTT.

The gene calls are TRBV2 and TRBJ2-7; no clear D gene. There are 14 residues in the CDR3. V was pared by 2 bases and J by 5 bases, with 13 bases between. Germline CDR1 is SNHLY and CDR2 is FYNNEI. CDR3 sequence (DNA): TGTGCCAGCAGTGAATATCCATACTATGACGAGCAGTACTTC. The encoded protein is CASSEYPYYDEQYF.

The sample holds a few counts of this clonotype. V gene TRBV6-5 combines with J gene TRBJ2-7, with a tentative D call TRBD2 (6 bases). Germline values: CDR1 MNHEY, CDR2 SVGAGI. This CDR3 is 13 amino acids long. The V and J ends lost 2 bases and 2 bases respectively, with 7 bases between them. In DNA form, the CDR3 reads TGTGCCAGCAGTTACGGGGGGACCTACGAGCAGTACTTC. The encoded protein is CASSYGGTYEQYF.

The V and J genes are TRBV5-4 and TRBJ2-1; 10 bases are a match to TRBD1. The ends lost 4 bases at V and 4 bases at J; junction bases unmatched: 8. This CDR3 spans 16 amino acids. Per germline, CDR1 SGHNT and CDR2 YYREEE (reference sequence). CDR3 DNA sequence: TGTGCCAGCAGCCTGGGGGGACAGGGGTGGTACAATGAGCAGTTCTTC. This sequence encodes CASSLGGQGWYNEQFF.

V is TRBV7-6 and J is TRBJ1-1; 8 nucleotides match TRBD1. V trimming: 0 bases; J trimming: 7 bases; junction bases outside the gene matches: 4. Germline V CDR1 and CDR2: SGHVS, FNYEAQ. This CDR3 is built from 14 residues. This CDR3 is CASSLALGQGEAFF. The CDR3 nucleotides read TGTGCCAGCAGCTTAGCCCTCGGACAGGGTGAAGCTTTCTTT.

The chain recombines TRBV7-9 with TRBJ1-3; D gene uncertain. In germline, CDR1 is SEHNR, CDR2 FQNEAQ (reference sequence). The length of the CDR3 is 15 residues. The V end was cut by 1 base, the J end by 1 base, with 8 bases between. CDR3 sequence: CASSLESGSGNTIYF. The CDR3 region has the DNA TGTGCCAGCAGCTTAGAATCCGGTTCTGGAAACACCATATATTTT.

As concerns this clonotype: One end of the junction varies from germline; a read error may be responsible. The V call is TRBV5-4, the J call TRBJ2-7, with D maybe TRBD2 (5 bases). The CDR3 has 16 amino acids. Per the germline V gene, CDR1 is SGHNT and CDR2 is YYREEE (reference sequence). CDR3 protein: CASSQERGGFGYEQYF. CDR3 nucleotides: TGCGCCAGCAGCCAAGAACGGGGTGGGTTCGGATACGAGCAGTACTTC.

This clonotype has only a few counts. CDR3 amino acids: CASSFGTAVYEQYF. The DNA of the CDR3 is TGTGCCAGCAGTTTCGGGACAGCGGTCTACGAGCAGTACTTC. This chain connects TRBV27 to TRBJ2-7, with 7 bases aligning to TRBD1. Germline trimming cut 3 bases from V and 3 bases from J; bases unmatched to any gene: 5. The germline V gene has CDR1 MNHEY and CDR2 SMNVEV (reference sequence). The CDR3 has 14 residues.

This clonotype was recorded a few times. The rearrangement links TRBV29-1 to TRBJ2-7; 7 bases map to TRBD1. Germline CDR1 SQVTM, CDR2 ANQGSEA. The CDR3 loop spans 15 amino acids. V shed 3 bases and J 3 bases; nucleotides not matched to a gene: 11. CDR3 sequence: CSVEEFTGAGYEQYF. The CDR3 region has the DNA TGCAGCGTTGAGGAGTTCACAGGGGCAGGCTACGAGCAGTACTTC.

This chain joins TRBV4-1 and TRBJ2-7, with 10 bases matching TRBD1. V shed 2 bases, J shed 4 bases, and the junction held 11 bases outside the gene matches. The germline V gene encodes CDR1 MGHRA and CDR2 YSYEKL. The CDR3 extends over 17 amino acids. CDR3 sequence reads: CASSQKCWDRGHYEQYF. CDR3 DNA: TGCGCCAGCAGCCAAAAGTGCTGGGACAGGGGACATTACGAGCAGTACTTC.

The gene calls are TRBV19 and TRBJ1-5; D not certain. CDR1 and CDR2 from the germline V gene are LNHDA and SQIVND (reference sequence). The CDR3 spans 13 residues. The CDR3 loop reads CAGSLGMGQPQHF. The CDR3 DNA is TGTGCAGGTTCCTTGGGGATGGGTCAGCCCCAGCATTTT.

This chain joins TRBV18 and TRBJ1-1, with D unclear. Germline V CDR1 and CDR2: KGHSH, LQKENI. The CDR3 spans 14 residues. Trimming took 3 bases from V and 6 from J, leaving 14 bases between them. CDR3 sequence: CASSPGARHPEAFF. The CDR3 DNA follows: TGTGCCAGCTCACCGGGAGCTCGTCACCCTGAAGCTTTCTTT.

The rearrangement uses TRBV7-6 and TRBJ2-2; 12 bases agree with TRBD2. The CDR3 consists of 17 residues. V dropped 1 base and J dropped 7; count of bases not matched to a gene: 7. Germline V gives CDR1 SGHVS, CDR2 FNYEAQ. The CDR3 DNA reads as TGTGCCAGCAGCTTAGAACTAGCGGGAGGAGGTAGCGGGGAGCTGTTTTTT. This translates into CASSLELAGGGSGELFF.

The chain recombines TRBV7-2 with TRBJ2-2; D may be TRBD1 or TRBD2 (5 bases each). Germline assignment: CDR1 SGHTA and CDR2 FQGNSA. The V and J ends lost 2 bases and 2 bases respectively, with 18 bases between them. The CDR3 is 18 amino acids. In DNA form, the CDR3 reads TGTGCCAGCAGCTTAACTTTTCGGGGACGCGGTAACACCGGGGAGCTGTTTTTT. Amino acids: CASSLTFRGRGNTGELFF.

The CDR3 DNA sequence: TGTGCCAGCAGTGAGAGACTCCCGGGACAGTACAATGAGCAGTTCTTC. Its translation is CASSERLPGQYNEQFF. This chain joins TRBV25-1 and TRBJ2-1, with 7 bases that match TRBD1. V lost 3 bases, J lost 4 bases, and 9 bases stayed unmatched. Germline values: CDR1 MGHDK, CDR2 SYGVNS. The CDR3 length is 16 residues. Full variable domain (rest looked up from reference TRBV25-1 and TRBJ2-1): EADIYQTPRYLVIGTGKKITLECSQTMGHDKMYWYQQDPGMELHLIHYSYGVNSTEKGDLSSESTVSRIRTEHFPLTLESARPSHTSQYLCASSERLPGQYNEQFFGPGTRLTVL.

The chain employs TRBV5-1 and TRBJ1-2; maybe TRBD1 (5 bases). This CDR3 is 11 amino acids long. V lost 4 bases and J lost 14, with 15 bases in between. Germline lookup yields CDR1 SGHRS and CDR2 YFSETQ. The chain's CDR3 is CASSMGRPGTF. The DNA for the CDR3 is TGCGCCAGCAGCATGGGACGCCCGGGGACCTTC.

The chain recombines TRBV5-6 with TRBJ2-1; either TRBD1 or TRBD2 may supply D (5 bases each). Trimming removed 7 bases at V and 1 base at J, with 12 bases between. In germline, CDR1 is SGHDT, CDR2 YYEEEE. This CDR3 contains 14 residues. The CDR3 DNA follows: TGTGCCAGCGGACTCAAGGGGTCCTACAATGAGCAGTTCTTC. Translation gives CASGLKGSYNEQFF.

The chain joins TRBV4-1 to TRBJ1-2; TRBD1 matches at 8 bases. The trim removed 3 bases at V and 6 bases at J, leaving 6 bases unmatched. This CDR3 is 14 amino acids long. CDR1 MGHRA and CDR2 YSYEKL come from the germline V gene. The CDR3 DNA reads as TGCGCCAGCAGCCACCTCCAGGGGGCAGATGGCTACACCTTC. Translated: CASSHLQGADGYTF.

The gene calls are TRBV5-1 and TRBJ2-5, with unresolved D. In germline, CDR1 is SGHRS, CDR2 YFSETQ. V dropped 4 bases and J dropped 2 bases, with 12 bases sitting between them. This CDR3 spans 14 amino acids. The CDR3 nucleotides read TGCGCCAGCAGCCGGTGGCGATTTCAAGAGACCCAGTACTTC. Translating gives CASSRWRFQETQYF.

This clonotype was counted once. The CDR3 DNA reads as TGCAGTGCTAAGGCCCGGGACCCCTACAATGAGCAGTTCTTC. Translation: CSAKARDPYNEQFF. The chain uses TRBV20-1 and TRBJ2-1; D could derive from TRBD1 or TRBD2 (5 bases each). The CDR3 is 14 residues long. The germline V and J ends were trimmed by 4 bases and 2 bases, with 12 bases remaining between them. Looked up from germline, CDR1 is DFQATT and CDR2 is SNEGSKA (reference sequence).

The chain joins TRBV28 to TRBJ2-2, with 10 nucleotides matching TRBD2. V was pared by 4 bases and J by 2 bases, with 16 bases of the junction left unmatched. The CDR3 contains 20 residues. Per the germline V gene, CDR1 is MDHEN and CDR2 is SYDVKM. The CDR3 is CASSSRRTSGSFINTGELFF. The CDR3 DNA follows: TGTGCCAGCAGTTCCAGAAGGACTAGCGGAAGTTTTATTAACACCGGGGAGCTGTTTTTT.

The rearrangement joins TRBV12-3 or TRBV12-4 to TRBJ2-1; weak D call: TRBD1 (5 bases). The ends were cut back, 3 bases at V and 15 bases at J, with 15 bases in the middle. The CDR3 sequence is 12 residues long. CDR3 sequence reads: CASSFVGDKRFF. The CDR3, as DNA: TGTGCCAGCAGTTTCGTAGGGGATAAGCGGTTCTTC.

The rearrangement joins TRBV24-1 to TRBJ2-2, with 10 bases fitting TRBD2. CDR1 is KGHDR and CDR2 is SFDVKD in the germline V gene. J was trimmed by 5 bases and V by 9 bases; bases with no gene match: 8. This CDR3 has 15 amino acids. CDR3 sequence: CATSPQREGTGELFF. CDR3 in DNA: TGTGCCACCTCCCCTCAGCGGGAGGGGACCGGGGAGCTGTTTTTT.

The chain has TRBV6-2 or TRBV6-3 and TRBJ1-2; D not resolved. The CDR3 runs 15 residues. Germline CDR1 MNHEY, CDR2 SVGEGT. Trimming stripped 2 bases from V and 6 bases from J, with 16 bases between. The CDR3 coding sequence is TGTGCCAGCAGTTACCCTCTCGAGAGGGAGGATGGCTACACCTTC. This sequence encodes CASSYPLEREDGYTF.